The clone carrying this TCR beta chain was counted between two and nine times. What it binds is unknown. The CDR3 is made up of 19 amino acids. Germline V gives CDR1 LGHNA, CDR2 YSLEER. V lost 0 bases and J 1 base, leaving 18 bases between the germline ends. Expressed TCRB transcripts were sequenced after all isolated RNA was converted to cDNA. Sequencing used immunoSEQ multiplex PCR; TCRdb keeps in-frame clones, though not all of them. The data hold 130,000 or so clones, with approximately 9% observed a single time. This specimen belongs to a study of beta chain features in type 1 diabetes. General study results and limits: Within each of all four CD4+ subsets, Type 1 diabetes patients had TCRB CDR3s that were moderately but significantly shorter.

Source material: central memory CD4+ T cells from blood. V and J are TRBV4-3 and TRBJ2-2; the D gene is possibly TRBD1 (6 bases). This sequence originates from a young man with type 1 diabetes. CDR3 loop: CASSQDFFPGQLNTGELFF. The DNA for the CDR3 is TGCGCCAGCAGCCAAGATTTCTTTCCGGGACAACTGAACACCGGGGAGCTGTTTTTT.